Listed here are 25 T cell receptor beta chains from one sample, sequenced in a study of blood T cell repertoires in COVID-19. Produced via immunoSEQ multiplex PCR; TCRdb's table is partial and in-frame only. There are approximately 250,000 clones in the sample; under 95% occur only once, and approximately 3% lies in the top ten. The sequencing input was PBMCs or T cells enriched from blood (not recorded which). These receptors were collected from a middle-aged man who had been exposed to COVID-19.

The chain has TRBV7-2 and TRBJ1-6, with 8 positions matching TRBD1. This CDR3 comprises 14 residues. Germline V CDR1 and CDR2: SGHTA, FQGNSA. The V segment lost 5 bases and the J segment 8 bases; nucleotides outside the gene matches: 5. Here the CDR3 reads CASSLDRVDSPLHF. The CDR3 DNA follows: TGTGCCAGCAGCCTGGACAGGGTAGATTCACCCCTCCACTTT. Full variable domain (rest looked up from reference TRBV7-2 and TRBJ1-6): GAGVSQSPSNKVTEKGKDVELRCDPISGHTALYWYRQSLGQGLEFLIYFQGNSAPDKSGLPSDRFSAERTGGSVSTLTIQRTQQEDSAVYLCASSLDRVDSPLHFGNGTRLTVT.

This clone has a handful of counts. The genes are TRBV28 and TRBJ1-6; D gene unclear. There are 16 residues in the CDR3. Germline V gene data show CDR1 as MDHEN and CDR2 as SYDVKM. V was shortened by 6 bases and J by 0 bases, with 12 bases between the two germline ends. Written as DNA, the CDR3 is TGTGCCAGCAGGAGGACTGGGAGCTCCTATAATTCACCCCTCCACTTT. This encodes CASRRTGSSYNSPLHF.

This clone was seen a handful of times. The chain couples TRBV4-1 to TRBJ2-7; no firm D call. Germline CDR1 MGHRA, CDR2 YSYEKL. Trimming stripped 0 bases from V and 2 bases from J, with 11 bases between. The length of the CDR3 is 15 residues. The CDR3 sequence is CASSQEVTPTYEQYF. The CDR3 nucleotides are TGCGCCAGCAGCCAAGAAGTAACTCCGACCTACGAGCAGTACTTC.

The J gene is TRBJ1-1, the V gene TRBV3-1 (or the pseudogene TRBV3-2), with 7 bases lining up with TRBD1. Trimming removed 7 bases from V and 5 bases from J; junction bases left unmatched: 10. CDR1 and CDR2 (germline): LGHDT, YNNKEL (reference sequence). There are 14 residues in the CDR3. For the CDR3, the DNA is TGTGCCAGCACCCAGGGGGGGCGAGGGACTGAAGCTTTCTTT. Its protein product is CASTQGGRGTEAFF.

The chain employs TRBV28 and TRBJ1-3, with a possible D match to TRBD1 (5 bases). CDR1 is MDHEN, CDR2 SYDVKM, per germline. The CDR3 contains 16 residues. Trimming took off 7 bases at V and 0 bases at J, with 16 bases between the two ends. The CDR3, as DNA: TGTGCCAGCACCTCACCCGGCGGGGGCTCTGGAAACACCATATATTTT. This encodes CASTSPGGGSGNTIYF. Together with reference TRBV28 and TRBJ1-3, the CDR3 gives the full variable domain: DVKVTQSSRYLVKRTGEKVFLECVQDMDHENMFWYRQDPGLGLRLIYFSYDVKMKEKGDIPEGYSVSREKKERFSLILESASTNQTSMYLCASTSPGGGSGNTIYFGEGSWLTVV.

Only a few counts were recorded for this clone. The chain has TRBV19 and TRBJ1-5, with a possible D match to TRBD1 (5 bases). Germline V gene data show CDR1 as LNHDA and CDR2 as SQIVND (reference sequence). The CDR3 consists of 16 residues. V was pared by 5 bases and J by 5 bases, with 19 bases between. In nucleotides, the CDR3 is TGTGCCAGTAGTCCAGCCCAGACCAGGGTTGATCAGCCCCAGCATTTT. It codes for CASSPAQTRVDQPQHF.

The chain joins TRBV11-2 to TRBJ2-2, with 14 nucleotides matching TRBD2. The CDR3 runs 18 residues. Germline loops: CDR1 SGHAT, CDR2 FQNNGV. Losses at the gene ends were 5 bases for V and 0 bases for J; bases not matched to a gene: 5. This CDR3 is CASSTRLAGGPNTGELFF. Written as DNA, the CDR3 is TGTGCCAGCAGCACCCGACTAGCGGGAGGGCCGAACACCGGGGAGCTGTTTTTT.

This chain connects TRBV18 to TRBJ1-2; the D is unclear. The germline V and J ends were trimmed by 0 bases and 2 bases, with 10 bases remaining between them. The CDR3 is 15 amino acids. Per the germline V gene, CDR1 is KGHSH and CDR2 is LQKENI. The CDR3 region has the DNA TGTGCCAGCTCACCACCGTCCCGGGGAAACTATGGCTACACCTTC. Translation: CASSPPSRGNYGYTF.

The genes are TRBV4-3 and TRBJ1-5; TRBD1 matches 9 bases. The V gene end was trimmed by 0 bases and the J gene end by 2 bases; junction bases not matched to a gene: 11. The germline V gene encodes CDR1 LGHNA and CDR2 YSLEER. The CDR3 length is 19 residues. The CDR3 is CASSQEPNRGRWGNQPQHF. CDR3 sequence (DNA): TGCGCCAGCAGCCAAGAACCCAACAGGGGGCGTTGGGGCAATCAGCCCCAGCATTTT.

This rearrangement joins TRBV2 to TRBJ2-5; 9 nucleotides match TRBD1. The CDR3 sequence is 19 residues long. Losses at the gene ends were 4 bases for V and 2 bases for J; bases not matched to a gene: 17. CDR1 and CDR2 (germline): SNHLY, FYNNEI. CDR3 sequence reads: CASSVGTGFRIGNQETQYF. In nucleotides, the CDR3 is TGTGCCAGCAGTGTAGGGACAGGGTTTCGTATCGGGAATCAAGAGACCCAGTACTTC.

The chain has TRBV28 and TRBJ1-5; tentative D call: TRBD1 (5 bases). The CDR3 loop spans 15 amino acids. Trimming cost V 4 bases and J 6 bases, with 16 bases left between them. Per germline, CDR1 MDHEN and CDR2 SYDVKM. The CDR3 coding sequence is TGTGCCAGCAGTTATTGGGGGGATAGAGGTCAGCCCCAGCATTTT. This codes for CASSYWGDRGQPQHF.

The chain joins TRBV15 to TRBJ2-1; no reliable D call. The V end lost 0 bases, the J end lost 4 bases, and 10 bases lay between the germline ends. The CDR3 consists of 15 residues. CDR1 is LNHNV, CDR2 YYDKDF, per germline (reference sequence). The CDR3 region is CATSRDSTRYNEQFF. CDR3 nucleotide sequence: TGTGCCACCAGCAGAGATTCGACAAGATACAATGAGCAGTTCTTC.

V gene TRBV30 combines with J gene TRBJ2-7; perhaps TRBD1 as D (6 bases). V was clipped by 7 bases and J by 2 bases, with 12 bases between them. The CDR3 is made up of 12 amino acids. The germline V gene has CDR1 GTSNPN and CDR2 SVGIG (reference sequence). DNA for the CDR3: TGTGCCTATAGGACAGACACCTACGAGCAGTACTTC. It specifies CAYRTDTYEQYF.

J is TRBJ2-1 and V is TRBV5-1; 11 positions match TRBD2. With 0 bases clipped from V and 9 bases from J, the junction kept 8 bases outside the gene matches. CDR1 and CDR2 from the germline V gene are SGHRS and YFSETQ. There are 16 residues in the CDR3. The CDR3 nucleotides read TGCGCCAGCAGCTTGGCCGGGACTAGCGGATTCAGTGAGCAGTTCTTC. It is translated as CASSLAGTSGFSEQFF.

The chain combines TRBV27 with TRBJ1-5, with D unclear. This CDR3 has 13 amino acids. Germline CDR1 reads MNHEY; CDR2 reads SMNVEV (reference sequence). The ends were cut back, 6 bases at V and 0 bases at J, with 6 bases in the middle. CDR3 sequence (DNA): TGTGCCAGCAGGTCGGTTAGCAATCAGCCCCAGCATTTT. This sequence encodes CASRSVSNQPQHF.

V gene TRBV5-6 combines with J gene TRBJ2-2; weak D call: TRBD2 (5 bases). The germline gives CDR1 SGHDT, CDR2 YYEEEE. The CDR3 runs 15 residues. The V gene lost 4 bases and the J gene lost 1 base, with 11 bases spanning the gap. The CDR3 protein is CASSEGLLNTGELFF. The CDR3 nucleotides are TGTGCCAGCAGCGAAGGACTTTTGAACACCGGGGAGCTGTTTTTT.

The gene calls are TRBV2 and TRBJ1-1; D unresolved. The germline V gene encodes CDR1 SNHLY and CDR2 FYNNEI. Trimming pared 7 bases from V and 0 bases from J, leaving 6 bases between. The CDR3 consists of 12 residues. As DNA, the CDR3 is TGTGCCAGCAAGAGCCTGAACACTGAAGCTTTCTTT. Protein: CASKSLNTEAFF.

V usage is TRBV2 and J usage is TRBJ2-1; the match to TRBD2 covers 11 bases. Germline V gives CDR1 SNHLY, CDR2 FYNNEI. The CDR3 is 17 residues long. V dropped 6 bases and J dropped 6; count of bases not matched to a gene: 13. The CDR3 sequence is CASRADITSGSSNEQFF. The CDR3 region has the DNA TGTGCCAGCAGGGCGGACATCACTAGCGGGAGCTCCAATGAGCAGTTCTTC.

The rearrangement joins TRBV7-9 to TRBJ2-2; TRBD2 agrees at 13 bases. This CDR3 spans 18 amino acids. CDR1 and CDR2 (germline): SEHNR, FQNEAQ (reference sequence). J was trimmed by 5 bases and V by 3 bases; bases with no gene match: 9. The CDR3 DNA reads TGTGCCAGCAGCTTTCGGACTAGCGGGAGTTTGGGGACCGGGGAGCTGTTTTTT. Translation: CASSFRTSGSLGTGELFF.

The chain links TRBV4-2 to TRBJ1-6, with 8 nucleotides matching TRBD1. The CDR3 covers 15 residues. With V trimmed by 1 base and J by 10 bases, 6 bases remained unmatched. The germline gives CDR1 LGHNA, CDR2 YNFKEQ. The CDR3 nucleotides are TGTGCCAGCAGCCAAGCGACAGGGGATGGATCACCCCTCCACTTT. Amino acid sequence: CASSQATGDGSPLHF.

This chain connects TRBV5-5 to TRBJ2-3, with 12 bases aligning to TRBD2. V dropped 0 bases and J dropped 6; count of bases not matched to a gene: 5. The CDR3 has 16 amino acids. CDR1 SGHKS and CDR2 YYEKEE come from the germline V gene (reference sequence). The CDR3 DNA reads as TGTGCCAGCAGCTTGGGACTAGCGGGAGTTGATGATACGCAGTATTTT. Its protein is CASSLGLAGVDDTQYF. The full variable domain, completed using reference TRBV5-5 and TRBJ2-3, is DAGVTQSPTHLIKTRGQQVTLRCSPISGHKSVSWYQQVLGQGPQFIFQYYEKEERGRGNFPDRFSARQFPNYSSELNVNALLLGDSALYLCASSLGLAGVDDTQYFGPGTRLTVL.

The chain employs TRBV19 and TRBJ2-2, with D maybe TRBD2 (6 bases). V gave up 10 bases and J gave up 0 bases, with 18 bases separating them. The germline CDR1 and CDR2 sequences are LNHDA and SQIVND (reference sequence). CDR3 length: 16 amino acids. CDR3 protein: CATGEVAGPNTGELFF. For the CDR3, the DNA is TGTGCCACCGGAGAGGTCGCGGGACCGAACACCGGGGAGCTGTTTTTT.

The chain carries TRBV19 and TRBJ1-5; D is undetermined. Trimming removed 3 bases from V and 4 bases from J, with 4 bases in between. From germline, CDR1 is LNHDA and CDR2 SQIVND (reference sequence). This CDR3 comprises 12 residues. CDR3 residues: CASSMRNQPQHF. CDR3 nucleotides: TGTGCCAGTAGTATGAGAAATCAGCCCCAGCATTTT.

CDR3 residues: CASSPGLAGGPLSHEQYF. The CDR3 DNA reads as TGTGCCAGTAGTCCCGGACTAGCGGGAGGGCCGTTGTCCCACGAGCAGTACTTC. The J gene is TRBJ2-7, the V gene TRBV19; 15 bases are a match to TRBD2. V lost 5 bases and J lost 5; bases outside the gene matches: 13. Germline V gene data show CDR1 as LNHDA and CDR2 as SQIVND (reference sequence). This CDR3 comprises 18 residues.

This chain connects TRBV2 to TRBJ1-2; 8 bases match TRBD1. CDR1 and CDR2 (germline): SNHLY, FYNNEI. This CDR3 is built from 15 residues. After removal of 6 bases from V and 4 bases from J, the junction contained 10 bases not matched to a gene. The chain's CDR3 is CASRGTGALTYGYTF. CDR3 DNA: TGTGCCAGCAGGGGGACAGGCGCGTTGACCTATGGCTACACCTTC.